Listed here are 12 T cell receptor beta chains from one sample, sequenced in a study of T cells in women clearing cervical HPV infection. Method: immunoSEQ multiplex PCR; TCRdb's copy keeps in-frame clones and lacks some. This table holds about 31,000 clones. Sequencing input: blood buffy coat. The receptors originated from a woman aged 18-70 years with a cervical HPV16 infection that either progressed to CIN3+ or cleared (not recorded which).

CDR3: CASQPSIRKNQPQYF. CDR3 DNA (partial): TGTGCCAGCCAACCTAGTATACGAAAAAATCAGCCT. The chain joins TRBV2 to TRBJ2-4; D call uncertain. The read terminates 3 residues ahead of where the CDR3 ends, so the germline J gene completes it. Germline CDR1 SNHLY, CDR2 FYNNEI. The CDR3 is 15 residues long. Drawing the rest from reference TRBV2 and TRBJ2-4, the complete variable domain is EPEVTQTPSHQVTQMGQEVILRCVPISNHLYFYWYRQILGQKVEFLVSFYNNEISEKSEIFDDQFSVERPDGSNFTLKIRSTKLEDSAMYFCASQPSIRKNQPQYFGAGTRLSVL.

A word on this clone: The DNA ends 3 residues before the CDR3 does, and the rest of the CDR3 is filled in from the germline J gene. The chain links TRBV30 to TRBJ2-7; D gene ambiguous. The CDR3 totals 14 residues. Trimming took 4 bases from V and 0 from J, leaving 13 bases between them. Per germline, CDR1 GTSNPN and CDR2 SVGIG (reference sequence). The CDR3 sequence: CAWKFTQSSYEQYF. Incomplete CDR3 DNA: TGTGCCTGGAAGTTTACTCAAAGCTCCTACGAG.

Remarks on this clone: Read sequence stops 3 residues before the CDR3 end, and the germline J gene provides the missing end. The chain is built from TRBV2 and TRBJ2-1; 11 bases map to TRBD2. Germline V gene lookup returns CDR1 SNHLY and CDR2 FYNNEI. The CDR3 covers 13 residues. With V trimmed by 6 bases and J by 7 bases, 2 bases remained unmatched. The part of the CDR3 DNA that was read is TGTGCCAGCAGGGGACTAGCGGATAATGAG. Translated, it gives CASRGLADNE. The entire CDR3 reads CASRGLADNEQFF.

Turning to this clone: The read finishes 3 residues shy of the CDR3 end, and the germline J gene is used to complete it. The sample has other DNA sequences that encode this CDR3 too. The chain combines TRBV18 with TRBJ2-3; the D is unclear. The ends were cut back, 3 bases at V and 2 bases at J, with 9 bases in the middle. Per the germline V gene, CDR1 is KGHSH and CDR2 is LQKENI. This CDR3 is 14 amino acids long. The sequenced CDR3 bases are TGTGCCAGCTCACCTTCCGGGTACACAGATACG. It is translated as CASSPSGYTDT. The CDR3, in full, reads CASSPSGYTDTQYF.

A word on this clone: The read ends 3 residues shy of where the CDR3 ends; the end is completed using the germline J gene. J is TRBJ2-3 and V is TRBV29-1; TRBD2 aligns across 13 bases. The junction had 2 bases not matched to a gene; V was cut back by 0 bases and J by 5 bases. There are 15 residues in the CDR3. Germline-derived CDR1 and CDR2 are SQVTM and ANQGSEA. The CDR3 is CSVEDGTSGEDTQYF. Partial CDR3 DNA: TGCAGCGTTGAAGACGGGACTAGCGGGGAAGATACG.

On this clone: From the germline J gene comes the end of the CDR3, since the read stops 3 residues before it. The chain joins TRBV18 to TRBJ2-5; D is perhaps TRBD1 (7 bases). V was trimmed by 2 bases and J by 2 bases, leaving 15 bases between them. The germline gives CDR1 KGHSH, CDR2 LQKENI. The CDR3 totals 16 residues. The DNA read from the CDR3 is TGTGCCAGCTCACCATTAGTCGCAGGGGGGCAAGAGACC. Protein sequence: CASSPLVAGGQET. The entire CDR3 protein is CASSPLVAGGQETQYF.

Partial CDR3 DNA: TGTGCCAGTAGGGGGAGGGGGCTTATAAATGAG. Its protein is CASRGRGLINE. The entire CDR3 reads CASRGRGLINEQFF. The chain has TRBV2 and TRBJ2-1; the D call may be TRBD1 or TRBD2 (7 bases each). The read terminates 3 residues before the CDR3 end, so the remaining end is supplied by the germline J gene. Germline-derived CDR1 and CDR2 are SNHLY and FYNNEI. Trimming shortened V by 9 bases and J by 7 bases, and 19 bases separated the two germline ends. This CDR3 is 14 amino acids long.

In the case of this clone: The read gets to within 3 residues of the CDR3 end, and the germline J gene fills in the rest. This chain joins TRBV2 and TRBJ2-3, with 9 bases that match TRBD2. The CDR3 has 16 amino acids. CDR1 is SNHLY and CDR2 is FYNNEI in the germline V gene. The junction had 6 bases not matched to a gene; V was cut back by 1 base and J by 4 bases. Partial CDR3 DNA: TGTGCCAGCAGTGAAGAGGGACTAGCAAGGGCAGATACG. Translation: CASSEEGLARADT. The complete CDR3 protein is CASSEEGLARADTQYF.

This clone shows up as medium-sized (0.01 to 0.1%) by frequency. The read terminates 3 residues before the CDR3 end, so the remaining end is supplied by the germline J gene. The gene calls are TRBV7-7 and TRBJ2-2; unclear D gene. This CDR3 contains 13 residues. V was trimmed by 4 bases and J by 0 bases, leaving 3 bases between them. Germline V gene lookup returns CDR1 SSHAT and CDR2 FNYEAQ (reference sequence). This CDR3 reads CASSYTNTGELFF. CDR3 DNA (partial): TGTGCCAGCAGCTACACGAACACCGGGGAG.

Of note for this clone: The read ends 3 residues before the CDR3 terminus; that terminus is restored from the germline J gene. The V and J genes are TRBV2 and TRBJ2-2; D unresolved. Per the germline V gene, CDR1 is SNHLY and CDR2 is FYNNEI. The CDR3 sequence is 14 residues long. The covered CDR3 bases are TGTGCCACCCACAAAGCTGCAACTAATGAAAAG. Amino acids: CATHKAATNEK. The entire CDR3 protein is CATHKAATNEKLFF.

CDR3 DNA, as far as it was read: TGTGCCAGCACCAAAAGCGGGAGTCGGTACGAG. Protein sequence: CASTKSGSRYE. The full CDR3 reads CASTKSGSRYEQYF. The V call is TRBV28, the J call TRBJ2-7; 8 nucleotides match TRBD2. The CDR3 end falls 3 residues outside the read, so it is completed with the germline J gene. This CDR3 region has 14 residues. J gave up 4 bases and V 7 bases, and 9 bases lay outside the gene matches. CDR1 is MDHEN and CDR2 is SYDVKM in the germline V gene.

A note on this clone: The read stops 3 residues short of the end of the CDR3; the missing end is completed from the germline J gene. J is TRBJ1-3 and V is TRBV7-6; 7 positions agree with TRBD1. Per the germline V gene, CDR1 is SGHVS and CDR2 is FNYEAQ. V lost 5 bases and J lost 3; bases outside the gene matches: 10. This CDR3 is 16 amino acids long. The sequenced CDR3 bases are TGTGCCAGCAGCCTCGGACAGGCCCAATATGGAAACACC. The encoded protein is CASSLGQAQYGNT. The CDR3 in full is CASSLGQAQYGNTIYF.